Shown below are 11 T cell receptor beta chains from a single sample sequenced in a study of blood T cell repertoires in COVID-19. The method was immunoSEQ multiplex PCR; TCRdb's version includes in-frame clones alone and lacks a portion of them. The data show about 190,000 clones, roughly 80% seen once. The sample consisted of peripheral blood. The receptors come from a human donor in a cohort sampled during active COVID-19.

The table lists this clone with a few counts. V gene TRBV5-1 combines with J gene TRBJ1-4; D is ambiguous. This CDR3 is 14 amino acids long. The germline gives CDR1 SGHRS, CDR2 YFSETQ. V was pared by 4 bases and J by 6 bases, with 13 bases between. This CDR3 is CASSPRGGDEKLFF. The CDR3 DNA sequence: TGCGCCAGCAGCCCACGGGGTGGGGATGAAAAACTGTTTTTT.

The V call is TRBV5-1, the J call TRBJ1-5; TRBD1 is a possible D gene (5 bases). Trimming pared 1 base from V and 6 bases from J, leaving 14 bases between. The germline CDR1 and CDR2 sequences are SGHRS and YFSETQ. The CDR3 consists of 15 residues. In DNA form, the CDR3 reads TGCGCCAGCAGCTTGATGGGGCAGGGCGGTCAGCCCCAGCATTTT. It specifies CASSLMGQGGQPQHF.

The chain joins TRBV23-1 to TRBJ1-6; D is possibly TRBD1 (5 bases). TRBV23-1 is labeled an ORF, and its function is uncertain. The length of the CDR3 is 14 residues. V was shortened by 0 bases and J by 7 bases, with 7 bases between the two germline ends. The CDR3 reads CASSQSGRNSPLHF. The CDR3 DNA sequence: TGCGCCAGCAGTCAATCGGGGCGGAATTCACCCCTCCACTTT.

In the case of this clone: The junction does not match germline at one end; this may be a read error. The chain employs TRBV6-5 and TRBJ2-2; possible D gene TRBD2, 5 bases. This CDR3 has 14 amino acids. Looked up from germline, CDR1 is MNHEY and CDR2 is SVGAGI. The CDR3 bases are TGTACCAGCTCTGGAGCGGCTAACACCGGGGAGCTGTTTTTT. Translation: CTSSGAANTGELFF.

V gene TRBV30 combines with J gene TRBJ1-2; D remains ambiguous. V was pared by 5 bases and J by 2 bases, with 6 bases between. Looked up from germline, CDR1 is GTSNPN and CDR2 is SVGIG (reference sequence). The CDR3 extends over 11 amino acids. CDR3 bases: TGTGCCTGGGCGGGGAACTATGGCTACACCTTC. Translated, it gives CAWAGNYGYTF.

The chain carries TRBV2 and TRBJ1-2; tentative D call: TRBD1 (6 bases). The V end lost 6 bases, the J end lost 0 bases, and 8 bases lay between the germline ends. The CDR3 runs 13 residues. CDR1 and CDR2 from the germline V gene are SNHLY and FYNNEI. Here the CDR3 DNA reads TGTGCCAGCAGACAGGGAGCTAACTATGGCTACACCTTC. This sequence encodes CASRQGANYGYTF.

V is TRBV10-3 and J is TRBJ1-2; no clear D. CDR1 and CDR2 (germline): ENHRY, SYGVKD. This CDR3 has 15 amino acids. With 10 bases removed from V and 4 bases from J, the gap between germline ends came to 22 bases. The CDR3 here is CATSPKADGSYGYTF. DNA of the CDR3: TGTGCCACATCACCAAAGGCGGACGGGAGCTATGGCTACACCTTC.

This clone was seen only a few times. The rearrangement links TRBV28 to TRBJ2-7; D remains ambiguous. CDR1 is MDHEN, CDR2 SYDVKM, per germline. The V end lost 5 bases, the J end lost 7 bases, and 9 bases lay between the germline ends. The CDR3 runs to 11 residues. The CDR3 region is CASSTYQEQYF. CDR3 DNA sequence: TGTGCCAGCAGTACCTACCAAGAGCAGTACTTC. Drawing the rest from reference TRBV28 and TRBJ2-7, the complete variable domain is DVKVTQSSRYLVKRTGEKVFLECVQDMDHENMFWYRQDPGLGLRLIYFSYDVKMKEKGDIPEGYSVSREKKERFSLILESASTNQTSMYLCASSTYQEQYFGPGTRLTVT.

The chain has TRBV11-3 and TRBJ2-3, with 10 bases fitting TRBD2. Germline V CDR1 and CDR2: SGHNT, YENEEA. The CDR3 length is 14 residues. Germline trimming cut 3 bases from V and 4 bases from J; bases unmatched to any gene: 1. In DNA, the CDR3 is TGTGCCAGCAGCTTCAGCGGGGGGGCAGATACGCAGTATTTT. Residues: CASSFSGGADTQYF.

This rearrangement joins TRBV19 to TRBJ2-3, with 7 bases identical to TRBD2. The CDR3 runs 16 residues. J gave up 2 bases and V 2 bases, and 7 bases lay outside the gene matches. Germline assignment: CDR1 LNHDA and CDR2 SQIVND (reference sequence). The CDR3 region has the DNA TGTGCCAGTAGTATAACCTCTAGCGGCCCCACAGATACGCAGTATTTT. Its protein is CASSITSSGPTDTQYF.

This chain uses TRBV12-3 or TRBV12-4 with TRBJ1-2; no firm D call. CDR3 size: 13 residues. V lost 6 bases and J 2 bases, leaving 10 bases between the germline ends. CDR3 coding DNA: TGTGCCAGCAGGCTGACACGGAACTATGGCTACACCTTC. Its protein is CASRLTRNYGYTF.